The 15 T cell receptor beta chains below were found in one sample sequenced in a study of early stage breast cancer tumors. The assay was immunoSEQ multiplex PCR, and TCRdb's table has in-frame clones only and misses some. Of under 30,000 clones in the sample, 72% were seen once. The source material was blood. These receptors were taken from a person between 45 and 65 years old with breast cancer.

This clone was counted between two and nine times. The rearrangement joins TRBV11-2 to TRBJ2-5; 9 bases match TRBD2. The CDR3 spans 16 residues. Per germline, CDR1 SGHAT and CDR2 FQNNGV. V shed 3 bases, J shed 0 bases, and the junction held 5 bases outside the gene matches. CDR3 amino acids: CASSFFSGRNQETQYF. CDR3 bases: TGTGCCAGCAGCTTTTTTAGCGGGAGAAACCAAGAGACCCAGTACTTC.

The rearrangement joins TRBV27 to TRBJ1-1; tentative D call: TRBD1 (6 bases). V dropped 2 bases and J dropped 4 bases, with 14 bases sitting between them. This CDR3 contains 15 residues. Germline-derived CDR1 and CDR2 are MNHEY and SMNVEV (reference sequence). The DNA for the CDR3 is TGTGCCAGCAGTTTAAGTCTGGGGGCGCGCACTGAAGCTTTCTTT. Its translation: CASSLSLGARTEAFF.

This chain uses TRBV18 with TRBJ2-7; 14 nucleotides match TRBD2. CDR1 is KGHSH and CDR2 is LQKENI in the germline V gene. This CDR3 spans 15 amino acids. Trimming at V came to 5 bases and at J to 5 bases, leaving 5 bases not matched to a gene. CDR3 in amino acids: CASSLGLAGVDEQYF. CDR3 DNA: TGTGCCAGCTCATTGGGACTAGCGGGAGTTGACGAGCAGTACTTC.

This clone was detected only a few times. The chain has TRBV10-3 and TRBJ2-7; TRBD2 matches 9 bases. The germline gives CDR1 ENHRY, CDR2 SYGVKD. V dropped 6 bases and J dropped 6; count of bases not matched to a gene: 9. There are 14 residues in the CDR3. Written as DNA, the CDR3 is TGTGCCATCAGGCGGACTAGCGAAGGTAGCGAGCAGTACTTC. As protein: CAIRRTSEGSEQYF.

CDR3 sequence: CASSLEQVNTEAFF. The CDR3 DNA follows: TGCGCCAGCAGCCTTGAACAGGTGAACACTGAAGCTTTCTTT. The chain uses TRBV4-3 and TRBJ1-1; D perhaps matches TRBD1 (5 bases). This CDR3 spans 14 amino acids. The V gene's germline CDR1 is LGHNA and CDR2 YSLEER. Trimming shortened V by 4 bases and J by 0 bases, and 9 bases separated the two germline ends.

The CDR3 region has the DNA TGTGCCAGCAGCTTAGGGCAGGGGGCAGATACGCAGTATTTT. Translated, it gives CASSLGQGADTQYF. V and J are TRBV7-2 and TRBJ2-3, with 7 bases matching TRBD1. The CDR3 has 14 amino acids. Losses at the gene ends were 1 base for V and 4 bases for J; bases not matched to a gene: 2. Germline assignment: CDR1 SGHTA and CDR2 FQGNSA. The full variable domain, in which reference TRBV7-2 and TRBJ2-3 provide the parts outside the CDR3, is GAGVSQSPSNKVTEKGKDVELRCDPISGHTALYWYRQSLGQGLEFLIYFQGNSAPDKSGLPSDRFSAERTGGSVSTLTIQRTQQEDSAVYLCASSLGQGADTQYFGPGTRLTVL.

J is TRBJ2-7 and V is TRBV7-8, with 11 bases lining up with TRBD2. J lost 2 bases, V lost 5 bases, and 11 bases had no gene match. The CDR3 loop spans 17 amino acids. Germline-derived CDR1 and CDR2 are SGHVS and FQNEAQ. For the CDR3, the DNA is TGTGCCAGCAGCCCTGACTTAGCGGGAGGGGTCGCCTACGAGCAGTACTTC. It encodes CASSPDLAGGVAYEQYF.

The chain has TRBV29-1 and TRBJ2-1; 9 bases fit TRBD2. Germline V gene lookup returns CDR1 SQVTM and CDR2 ANQGSEA. The CDR3 has 16 residues. V dropped 1 base and J dropped 7; count of bases not matched to a gene: 11. The CDR3 here is CSVEGGVAGVFNEQFF. The CDR3 region has the DNA TGCAGCGTTGAAGGGGGGGTAGCGGGAGTTTTTAATGAGCAGTTCTTC.

The chain links TRBV11-2 to TRBJ2-7; maybe TRBD2 (5 bases). Germline V gene lookup returns CDR1 SGHAT and CDR2 FQNNGV. The CDR3 contains 15 residues. V was clipped by 4 bases and J by 4 bases, with 17 bases between them. This CDR3 reads CASSSPKLASYEQYF. The CDR3 nucleotides read TGTGCCAGCAGCTCCCCGAAGCTAGCTTCTTACGAGCAGTACTTC.

About this clone: A read error may account for a junction end that differs from germline. The CDR3 here is CSVDGQVNF. CDR3 sequence (DNA): TGCAGCGTTGACGGGCAGGTAAACTTC. J is TRBJ2-5 and V is TRBV29-1; D call uncertain. Germline V gene sequence: CDR1 SQVTM, CDR2 ANQGSEA. CDR3 length: 9 residues. Full variable domain (outside the CDR3, taken from reference TRBV29-1 and TRBJ2-5): SAVISQKPSRDICQRGTSLTIQCQVDSQVTMMFWYRQQPGQSLTLIATANQGSEATYESGFVIDKFPISRPNLTFSTLTVSNMSPEDSSIYLCSVDGQVNFGPGTRLLVL.

The chain carries TRBV7-2 and TRBJ2-3; 8 nucleotides agree with TRBD1. CDR3 length equals 15 residues. The trim removed 5 bases at V and 5 bases at J, leaving 9 bases unmatched. The V gene's germline CDR1 is SGHTA and CDR2 FQGNSA. The CDR3 region is CASSRRPGGVDTQYF. The CDR3 region has the DNA TGTGCCAGCAGCCGGCGGCCAGGGGGCGTAGATACGCAGTATTTT.

The chain carries TRBV5-1 and TRBJ2-7; 8 bases match TRBD2. CDR1 is SGHRS and CDR2 is YFSETQ in the germline V gene. The CDR3 is 16 residues long. The ends lost 1 base at V and 5 bases at J; junction bases unmatched: 11. CDR3 amino acids: CASSLSGVAGINEQYF. The CDR3 coding sequence is TGCGCCAGCAGCTTGTCAGGGGTAGCGGGAATCAACGAGCAGTACTTC.

The chain carries TRBV10-2 and TRBJ2-2; D unresolved. Trimming removed 10 bases at V and 5 bases at J, with 14 bases between. The CDR3 covers 13 residues. The germline gives CDR1 WSHSY, CDR2 SAAADI. CDR3 residues: CATRPDYTGELFF. CDR3 coding DNA: TGCGCCACCAGACCAGATTATACCGGGGAGCTGTTTTTT.

This chain connects TRBV6-5 to TRBJ1-1; the D is unclear. Trimming shortened V by 2 bases and J by 7 bases, and 11 bases separated the two germline ends. Germline loops: CDR1 MNHEY, CDR2 SVGAGI. The CDR3 has 13 amino acids. CDR3 region: CASSYLGKGEAFF. The CDR3 coding sequence is TGTGCCAGCAGTTACCTGGGGAAGGGTGAAGCTTTCTTT.

J is TRBJ1-1 and V is TRBV29-1; D perhaps matches TRBD1 (5 bases). The germline V and J ends were trimmed by 1 base and 1 base, with 7 bases remaining between them. Germline V CDR1 and CDR2: SQVTM, ANQGSEA. The CDR3 length is 13 residues. The CDR3 bases are TGCAGCGTTGAAGTTCAGGGGAACACTGAAGCTTTCTTT. It encodes CSVEVQGNTEAFF.